This T cell receptor beta chain comes out of a study of blood T cell repertoires in COVID-19. Study details: In each case, the material was cDNA or gDNA derived from T cells, B-cell-depleted T cells, or PBMCs.

Under the authors' procedure: Reference gene primer amplification gave nucleated cell count estimates. The assay was immunoSEQ multiplex PCR, and TCRdb's table has in-frame clones only and misses some. The V and J calls and clone size are taken from that table; D and trimming were inferred from the DNA. Among under 250,000 clones listed, 86% were seen once. The CDR3 has 14 amino acids. Germline values: CDR1 LGHNA, CDR2 YNFKEQ. Trimming removed 0 bases at V and 5 bases at J, with 11 bases between. This receptor was taken from a man in his 60s with acute or convalescent COVID-19. The rearrangement links TRBV4-2 to TRBJ2-7; the D gene is possibly TRBD1 (6 bases). The sample taken for sequencing was peripheral blood. The CDR3 coding sequence is TGTGCCAGCAGCCAAGAGACAGGCCCCCACGAGCAGTACTTC. This sequence encodes CASSQETGPHEQYF.